This TCR beta chain appears in the sequencing data of a study of T-cell reconstitution after alpha-beta-depleted transplantation in children. Germline CDR1 LGHNT, CDR2 FRNRAP. This CDR3 has 18 amino acids. The junction had 23 bases not matched to a gene; V was cut back by 9 bases and J by 5 bases. For TCRbeta, the library was prepared with unique molecular identifiers. One entry per CDR3 protein, called by TCRdb with MiXCR from the PCR reads. The repertoire holds 500,000 to 600,000 distinct CDR3 sequences, with around a third as singletons. The sequencing here drew on PBMCs from the stem cell graft donor, taken from the stem cell graft. The source is a human donor who donated a stem cell graft to a child with aplastic anemia. The chain carries TRBV12-5 and TRBJ2-5, with 8 positions matching TRBD1. The CDR3 reads CARRPIPSRGRGDETQYF. The CDR3 nucleotides are TGTGCTAGGAGACCCATACCCTCCAGGGGGCGGGGAGACGAGACCCAGTACTTC.